This T cell receptor (beta chain) was profiled in a study of human T cells and chemical hapten exposure. Study details: Patients' scalps got diphenylcyclopropenone weekly throughout the approximately 24-week study. The study, taken as a whole, reports: Sensitization with DPC brought no change to TCRs above 1 in 1000 in frequency.

Only a few counts were recorded for this clonotype. The antigen remains undetermined. Trimming removed 4 bases from V and 4 bases from J, with 16 bases in between. CDR1 is KGHSH, CDR2 LQKENI, per germline. The CDR3 runs 15 residues. Time point noted: pre-sensitization, week 0. As for treatment: therapeutic diphenylcyclopropenone sensitization with weekly scalp DPC. Alopecia patients, 18 to 70 years old and DPC-suitable, served as donors. Extraction yielded total RNA from whole blood (unfractionated). TCRdb called the RACE reads again in MiXCR, with one record for every CDR3 protein. The top ten clones hold 8% to 10% of a sample with tens of thousands of distinct CDR3 sequences, more than 8% of them seen once.

This TCR was sampled from a man aged 40-49 years with alopecia areata. Some clones in this sample may be carry-over from other donors' samples. This sample comprised whole blood, obtained in connection with sensitization to the hapten diphenylcyclopropenone (DPC). This chain links TRBV18 with TRBJ1-1, with D maybe TRBD1 (6 bases). CDR3 DNA sequence: TGTGCCAGCTCACTTATCTCAGGGGTGAGCACTGAAGCTTTCTTT. Its translation is CASSLISGVSTEAFF.